The sequence of this TCR beta chain was determined in a study of blood T cell repertoires in COVID-19. At the level of the study: From the United States, Italy and Spain came samples of acute and convalescent COVID-19.

As handled by the study authors: Amplification with reference gene primers provided the estimates of nucleated cell counts. Some clones are missing from TCRdb's copy, which holds only in-frame ones; the method was immunoSEQ multiplex PCR. From that table come the V and J calls and clone size; the DNA was used to work out D and trimming. The data hold over 250,000 clones, with under 90% observed a single time. The V segment lost 1 base and the J segment 4 bases; nucleotides outside the gene matches: 3. Germline V gives CDR1 SGDLS, CDR2 YYNGEE. The CDR3 is 15 residues long. This study enrolled people aged 18 to 89 from about 26 US geographic areas. Assignment of participants to cohorts was predicated upon participant-reported clinical history.

This TCR came from a man aged 25-40 years with acute COVID-19. V is TRBV9 and J is TRBJ2-2, with TRBD2 identical over 8 bases. Sequencing used PBMCs or T cells enriched from blood (not recorded which). CDR3 coding DNA: TGTGCCAGCAGCGTACTAGCGGGCCGCACCGGGGAGCTGTTTTTT. Protein: CASSVLAGRTGELFF. The full variable domain, its missing parts supplied by reference TRBV9 and TRBJ2-2, is DSGVTQTPKHLITATGQRVTLRCSPRSGDLSVYWYQQSLDQGLQFLIQYYNGEERAKGNILERFSAQQFPDLHSELNLSSLELGDSALYFCASSVLAGRTGELFFGEGSRLTVL.